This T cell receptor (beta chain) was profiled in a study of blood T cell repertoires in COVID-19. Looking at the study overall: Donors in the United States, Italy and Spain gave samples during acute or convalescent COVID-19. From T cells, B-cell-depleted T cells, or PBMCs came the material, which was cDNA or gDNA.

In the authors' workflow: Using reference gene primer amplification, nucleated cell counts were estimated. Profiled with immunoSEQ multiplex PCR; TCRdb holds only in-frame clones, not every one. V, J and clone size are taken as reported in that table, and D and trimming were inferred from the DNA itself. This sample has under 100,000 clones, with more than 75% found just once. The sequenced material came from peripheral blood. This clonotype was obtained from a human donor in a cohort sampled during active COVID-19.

CDR3 in amino acids: CASRLAGRDEQYF. CDR3 in DNA: TGTGCCAGCAGACTAGCTGGCCGCGACGAGCAGTACTTC. The V and J genes are TRBV6-6 and TRBJ2-7; D may be TRBD2 (6 bases). The CDR3 has 13 amino acids. V shed 6 bases and J shed 5 bases, with 14 bases lying between them. The germline V gene has CDR1 MNHNY and CDR2 SVGAGI (reference sequence).